Presented here are 23 T cell receptor beta chains from one specimen sequenced in a study of CD8 T cells in Susac syndrome (dated by TCRdb to between 2018 and 2021). Libraries were prepared through the immunoSEQ multiplex PCR assay. RNA was extracted using the RNeasy kit, and 0.5 to 1 microgram was reverse transcribed with random hexamers. The raw public data were reprocessed by TCRdb itself: fastp quality trimming at Q25, MiXCR clonotype calling, in-frame beta chains only. CDR3 protein sequences are deduplicated, and each keeps its most common genes and DNA. This sample gives about 140,000 distinct CDR3 sequences in total; just under 95% of them show up just once. The ten largest clones add up to around 0.2% of the sample. Sequenced: CD8+ T cells from PBMCs. The origin of the receptors is a human donor with Susac syndrome.

The J gene is TRBJ2-7, the V gene TRBV5-6; D is undetermined. With 0 bases removed from V and 0 bases from J, the gap between germline ends came to 10 bases. The CDR3 extends over 15 amino acids. Germline CDR1 SGHDT, CDR2 YYEEEE. The CDR3 loop reads CASSLATPASYEQYF. DNA for the CDR3: TGTGCCAGCAGCTTGGCGACACCAGCCTCCTACGAGCAGTACTTC.

The chain carries TRBV6-1 and TRBJ2-1, with D maybe TRBD2 (6 bases). The V end was cut by 7 bases, the J end by 4 bases, with 23 bases between. Germline V gene data show CDR1 as MNHNS and CDR2 as SASEGT. CDR3 length equals 17 residues. This CDR3 is CASTPGVAALNYNEQFF. The CDR3 nucleotides are TGTGCCAGCACTCCCGGTGTAGCGGCCCTCAATTACAATGAGCAGTTCTTC.

V and J are TRBV30 and TRBJ1-1; D is undetermined. This CDR3 spans 11 amino acids. V was trimmed by 2 bases and J by 3 bases, leaving 4 bases between them. Germline V gene sequence: CDR1 GTSNPN, CDR2 SVGIG (reference sequence). The CDR3 DNA is TGTGCCTGGAGTAGTGACACTGAAGCTTTCTTT. It yields the protein CAWSSDTEAFF.

This chain connects TRBV9 to TRBJ1-2, with TRBD1 matching over 7 bases. This CDR3 is 12 amino acids long. Germline loops: CDR1 SGDLS, CDR2 YYNGEE. Unmatched junction bases numbered 4, after V lost 3 bases and J lost 8 bases. CDR3 in DNA: TGTGCCAGCAGCGGACAGGGAGAAGGCTACACCTTC. Translated: CASSGQGEGYTF.

The rearrangement uses TRBV7-9 and TRBJ1-3; no clear D gene. Germline values: CDR1 SEHNR, CDR2 FQNEAQ (reference sequence). The CDR3 extends over 13 amino acids. V was pared by 4 bases and J by 3 bases, with 7 bases between. The CDR3 reads CASSSGGGNTIYF. In DNA form, the CDR3 reads TGTGCCAGCAGCTCAGGAGGTGGAAACACCATATATTTT.

The chain couples TRBV30 to TRBJ1-2; no reliable D call. The germline V and J ends were trimmed by 4 bases and 7 bases, with 16 bases remaining between them. CDR3 size: 13 residues. From germline, CDR1 is GTSNPN and CDR2 SVGIG (reference sequence). CDR3 protein: CAWTTVIRVGYTF. The CDR3 DNA reads as TGTGCCTGGACTACAGTAATTAGGGTTGGCTACACCTTC.

CDR3 nucleotides: TGCAGTGCTAGAGATGTGGCGGGATACAATGAGCAGTTCTTC. It codes for CSARDVAGYNEQFF. The chain uses TRBV20-1 and TRBJ2-1; TRBD2 might be the D (6 bases). Trimming shortened V by 0 bases and J by 4 bases, and 10 bases separated the two germline ends. The CDR3 runs 14 residues. Germline V gene data show CDR1 as DFQATT and CDR2 as SNEGSKA (reference sequence).

V and J are TRBV19 and TRBJ2-7, with D possibly being TRBD1 (5 bases). Germline V lookup: CDR1 LNHDA, CDR2 SQIVND (reference sequence). V lost 5 bases and J lost 3, with 11 bases in between. This CDR3 spans 13 amino acids. As DNA, the CDR3 is TGTGCCAGTAGTTTCCCCGACAGCTACGAGCAGTACTTC. This codes for CASSFPDSYEQYF.

The J gene is TRBJ2-1, the V gene TRBV9; 15 bases are shared with TRBD2. Looked up from germline, CDR1 is SGDLS and CDR2 is YYNGEE. The CDR3 totals 20 residues. Losses at the gene ends were 0 bases for V and 0 bases for J; bases not matched to a gene: 7. The CDR3 loop reads CASSVATGLAGGTSYNEQFF. CDR3 sequence (DNA): TGTGCCAGCAGCGTAGCGACGGGACTAGCGGGAGGTACCTCCTACAATGAGCAGTTCTTC.

The J gene is TRBJ2-5, the V gene TRBV20-1, with D uncertain. There are 13 residues in the CDR3. The V gene's germline CDR1 is DFQATT and CDR2 SNEGSKA (reference sequence). V was clipped by 3 bases and J by 0 bases, with 8 bases between them. The CDR3 DNA reads TGCAGTGCTAGCCCGCCGTACCAAGAGACCCAGTACTTC. Translation: CSASPPYQETQYF.

The chain carries TRBV5-4 and TRBJ2-1; tentatively, D is TRBD1 or TRBD2 (5 bases each). The CDR3 has 15 residues. The V end lost 4 bases, the J end lost 9 bases, and 20 bases lay between the germline ends. The germline CDR1 and CDR2 sequences are SGHNT and YYREEE (reference sequence). The CDR3 DNA follows: TGTGCCAGCAGCCATCGGGACGCTCGGGTGATTGAGCAGTTCTTC. Translated: CASSHRDARVIEQFF.

The V gene is TRBV5-6, the J gene TRBJ1-1; no reliable D call. Deletions cut 2 bases from V and 3 bases from J, with 5 bases between. Germline lookup yields CDR1 SGHDT and CDR2 YYEEEE. The CDR3 covers 12 residues. As DNA, the CDR3 is TGTGCCAGCAGCTTAATGGACACTGAAGCTTTCTTT. Amino acids: CASSLMDTEAFF.

V usage is TRBV12-3 or TRBV12-4 and J usage is TRBJ1-1; D remains ambiguous. The CDR3 is 11 residues long. V lost 5 bases to trimming and J lost 8 bases, with 9 bases between them. The CDR3 sequence is CASSPVAEAFF. The CDR3 DNA sequence: TGTGCCAGCAGTCCAGTAGCGGAAGCTTTCTTT.

This clonotype appeared a single time. The chain combines TRBV29-1 with TRBJ2-1, with D possibly matching TRBD2 (6 bases). Deletions cut 5 bases from V and 1 base from J, with 15 bases between. CDR1 and CDR2 from the germline V gene are SQVTM and ANQGSEA. The CDR3 has 15 residues. The CDR3 region has the DNA TGCAGCGTTCCCGGAGGCGGGGCATCCTACAATGAGCAGTTCTTC. Translated, it gives CSVPGGGASYNEQFF.

Only one count was recorded for this clonotype. The chain is built from TRBV13 and TRBJ2-3; 10 nucleotides match TRBD1. Unmatched junction bases numbered 7, after V lost 0 bases and J lost 1 base. Germline V gene data show CDR1 as PRHDT and CDR2 as FYEKMQ (reference sequence). The CDR3 extends over 18 amino acids. The CDR3 DNA follows: TGTGCCAGCAGCTTAGGCCAGGGACAGGGGTATGGCACAGATACGCAGTATTTT. This translates into CASSLGQGQGYGTDTQYF.

The J gene is TRBJ2-7, the V gene TRBV19, with TRBD1 matching over 7 bases. The CDR3 runs to 14 residues. CDR1 and CDR2 from the germline V gene are LNHDA and SQIVND (reference sequence). V lost 6 bases, J lost 9 bases, and 14 bases stayed unmatched. This CDR3 is CASRPRQGSPGQYF. The CDR3 region has the DNA TGTGCCAGTAGGCCCCGACAGGGTTCGCCGGGGCAGTACTTC.

V is TRBV29-1 and J is TRBJ2-7; possibly TRBD2 for D (5 bases). CDR3 length equals 13 residues. Germline V lookup: CDR1 SQVTM, CDR2 ANQGSEA. Trimming removed 6 bases at V and 0 bases at J, with 12 bases between. CDR3 amino acids: CSVQLAHSYEQYF. In nucleotides, the CDR3 is TGCAGCGTGCAATTAGCGCACTCCTACGAGCAGTACTTC.

CDR3 nucleotides: TGTGCCAGCAACTCCGGCTACGAGCAGTACTTC. It translates to CASNSGYEQYF. V usage is TRBV27 and J usage is TRBJ2-7; no clear D gene. The CDR3 is 11 amino acids. Between the trimmed V and J ends, which lost 7 bases and 3 bases, there was a span of 7 bases. Germline-derived CDR1 and CDR2 are MNHEY and SMNVEV (reference sequence).

This rearrangement joins TRBV4-1 to TRBJ2-5; 8 nucleotides agree with TRBD2. Germline V gene sequence: CDR1 MGHRA, CDR2 YSYEKL. V was pared by 0 bases and J by 4 bases, with 4 bases of the junction left unmatched. The CDR3 contains 15 residues. The CDR3 DNA follows: TGCGCCAGCAGCCAAGACATCCTAGCGGGAGAGACCCAGTACTTC. It translates to CASSQDILAGETQYF.

This rearrangement joins TRBV14 to TRBJ2-5; a possible D gene is TRBD2 (5 bases). Germline CDR1 is SGHDN and CDR2 is FVKESK. Deletions cut 2 bases from V and 13 bases from J, with 17 bases between. This CDR3 has 13 amino acids. Here the CDR3 reads CASSQSFTSEGYF. In DNA, the CDR3 is TGTGCCAGCAGCCAATCTTTTACGTCCGAGGGGTACTTC. The full variable domain, completed using reference TRBV14 and TRBJ2-5, is EAGVTQFPSHSVIEKGQTVTLRCDPISGHDNLYWYRRVMGKEIKFLLHFVKESKQDESGMPNNRFLAERTGGTYSTLKVQPAELEDSGVYFCASSQSFTSEGYFGPGTRLLVL.

The chain employs TRBV20-1 and TRBJ2-3; D is unresolved. Germline V gene sequence: CDR1 DFQATT, CDR2 SNEGSKA (reference sequence). CDR3 length: 12 amino acids. The V gene lost 1 base and the J gene lost 6 bases, with 8 bases spanning the gap. CDR3: CSARGPPDTQYF. The CDR3 DNA reads as TGCAGTGCTAGAGGACCCCCGGATACGCAGTATTTT.

The chain recombines TRBV7-9 with TRBJ2-7; tentatively, D is TRBD2 (6 bases). V was cut by 5 bases and J by 6 bases, with 14 bases left in between. CDR1 SEHNR and CDR2 FQNEAQ come from the germline V gene (reference sequence). This CDR3 comprises 13 residues. CDR3 residues: CASSLPSDAEQYF. As DNA, the CDR3 is TGTGCCAGCAGCCTACCTAGCGACGCCGAGCAGTACTTC.

This sequence joins TRBV7-9 and TRBJ2-3; 7 bases are a match to TRBD1. The CDR3 runs to 16 residues. The germline gives CDR1 SEHNR, CDR2 FQNEAQ (reference sequence). The J segment lost 4 bases and the V segment lost 8 bases, leaving 15 bases of the junction unmatched. CDR3 loop: CASGAPLDRIADTQYF. In DNA, the CDR3 is TGTGCCAGCGGAGCCCCTCTGGACAGGATCGCAGATACGCAGTATTTT.